These 29 T cell receptor beta chains were sequenced from one sample in a study of T cell changes during pregnancy in multiple sclerosis. The table came from immunoSEQ multiplex PCR; TCRdb's copy has only in-frame clones and leaves some out. This table holds roughly 80,000 clones, 80% to 95% found once. The sample consisted of peripheral blood, taken in the first trimester of pregnancy. The receptors originated from a female donor with multiple sclerosis, enrolled in a pregnancy study.

In its sample, this clone was seen once. The DNA of the CDR3 is TGTGCCAGCAGCCCCGGGACAGCCTCCTGGGGTAATGAAAAACTGTTTTTT. This sequence encodes CASSPGTASWGNEKLFF. The chain carries TRBV9 and TRBJ1-4; 7 bases are shared with TRBD1. V shed 4 bases, J shed 4 bases, and the junction held 13 bases outside the gene matches. The CDR3 is made up of 17 amino acids. CDR1 and CDR2 (germline): SGDLS, YYNGEE.

V gene TRBV7-2 combines with J gene TRBJ2-2; 8 bases align to TRBD1. With V trimmed by 6 bases and J by 4 bases, 4 bases remained unmatched. This CDR3 is 14 amino acids long. The germline CDR1 and CDR2 sequences are SGHTA and FQGNSA. The CDR3 DNA is TGTGCCAGCAGAGACAGGGGTTTCACCGGGGAGCTGTTTTTT. Its protein product is CASRDRGFTGELFF.

The chain couples TRBV15 to TRBJ1-1; D not certain. Trimming took 10 bases from V and 4 from J, leaving 16 bases between them. This CDR3 is 13 amino acids long. Per the germline V gene, CDR1 is LNHNV and CDR2 is YYDKDF (reference sequence). This CDR3 is CAIAPKWSTEAFF. The CDR3 DNA follows: TGTGCCATCGCTCCTAAATGGAGCACTGAAGCTTTCTTT.

V and J are TRBV27 and TRBJ1-1; D uncertain. Germline CDR1 and CDR2: MNHEY and SMNVEV (reference sequence). The CDR3 runs to 14 residues. Between the trimmed V and J ends, which lost 0 bases and 0 bases, there was a span of 5 bases. CDR3 sequence (DNA): TGTGCCAGCAGTTTATCACCAGTGAACACTGAAGCTTTCTTT. It translates to CASSLSPVNTEAFF.

Concerning this clone itself: In the same sample, other DNA sequences code for this CDR3. The chain carries TRBV6-5 and TRBJ1-1; a possible D gene is TRBD1 (6 bases). The CDR3 has 14 residues. Germline lookup yields CDR1 MNHEY and CDR2 SVGAGI. V gave up 2 bases and J gave up 0 bases, with 7 bases separating them. Here the CDR3 DNA reads TGTGCCAGCAGTTACAGGGGGATGAACACTGAAGCTTTCTTT. Residues: CASSYRGMNTEAFF.

The CDR3 region is CAISESWRADTQYF. In DNA form, the CDR3 reads TGTGCCATCAGTGAGTCTTGGAGGGCAGATACGCAGTATTTT. The chain couples TRBV10-3 to TRBJ2-3; a possible D gene is TRBD2 (6 bases). The germline V gene encodes CDR1 ENHRY and CDR2 SYGVKD. V lost 0 bases and J 4 bases, leaving 8 bases between the germline ends. CDR3 length equals 14 residues.

The genes are TRBV7-2 and TRBJ2-3, with 13 bases matching TRBD2. Germline V gene data show CDR1 as SGHTA and CDR2 as FQGNSA. The CDR3 contains 16 residues. The V and J ends lost 5 bases and 8 bases, in that order; junction bases with no gene match: 10. CDR3 nucleotides: TGTGCCAGCAGCCCAAAGGGACTAGCGGGGATTTTTACGCAGTATTTT. Its protein product is CASSPKGLAGIFTQYF.

The V call is TRBV5-1, the J call TRBJ2-1; 15 nucleotides line up with TRBD2. The CDR3 has 20 amino acids. CDR1 SGHRS and CDR2 YFSETQ come from the germline V gene. Trimming took 3 bases from V and 0 from J; bases not matched to a gene: 10. CDR3 nucleotide sequence: TGCGCCAGCAGCTCAAGGGCCGGGACTAGCGGGAGGTTCTCCTACAATGAGCAGTTCTTC. It yields the protein CASSSRAGTSGRFSYNEQFF.

The V and J genes are TRBV4-1 and TRBJ2-7; D is uncertain. Germline values: CDR1 MGHRA, CDR2 YSYEKL. The CDR3 is 12 amino acids. V was pared by 1 base and J by 5 bases, with 6 bases between. CDR3 sequence (DNA): TGCGCCAGCAGCCAAGGACAAGACGAGCAGTACTTC. It codes for CASSQGQDEQYF.

The rearrangement links TRBV7-9 to TRBJ1-3; D may be TRBD1 (6 bases). This CDR3 spans 18 amino acids. The V and J ends lost 5 bases and 2 bases respectively, with 22 bases between them. Germline V gene lookup returns CDR1 SEHNR and CDR2 FQNEAQ (reference sequence). The CDR3 reads CASSPGQGTFFPGNTIYF. CDR3 nucleotide sequence: TGTGCCAGCAGCCCCGGTCAGGGGACCTTCTTCCCTGGAAACACCATATATTTT.

The V and J genes are TRBV5-1 and TRBJ1-1; D perhaps matches TRBD1 (5 bases). The CDR3 consists of 14 residues. Trimming stripped 0 bases from V and 14 bases from J, with 20 bases between. Germline CDR1 reads SGHRS; CDR2 reads YFSETQ. CDR3 nucleotide sequence: TGCGCCAGCAGCTTGGATGGGGCAGGCCCAATACCCTTCTTT. Protein: CASSLDGAGPIPFF.

CDR3 DNA: TGTGCCAGCAGCGCACAGGGGGACTATCAGCCCCAGCATTTT. Amino acid sequence: CASSAQGDYQPQHF. The chain carries TRBV9 and TRBJ1-5, with TRBD1 matching over 8 bases. V lost 3 bases and J lost 5; bases outside the gene matches: 4. The V gene's germline CDR1 is SGDLS and CDR2 YYNGEE. The CDR3 runs 14 residues.

V usage is TRBV9 and J usage is TRBJ2-5; a possible D gene is TRBD2 (6 bases). This CDR3 has 14 residues. The V gene lost 4 bases and the J gene lost 7 bases, with 17 bases spanning the gap. Looked up from germline, CDR1 is SGDLS and CDR2 is YYNGEE. This chain's CDR3 is CASSPEIEEGTQYF. The CDR3 bases are TGTGCCAGCAGCCCCGAAATAGAGGAGGGGACCCAGTACTTC.

This chain joins TRBV29-1 and TRBJ2-5; 9 bases match TRBD1. The CDR3 spans 13 residues. Trimming cost V 4 bases and J 2 bases; bases outside gene matches: 2. Germline CDR1 is SQVTM and CDR2 is ANQGSEA. The CDR3, as DNA: TGCAGCGTTGGGGGGACAGGGCAAGAGACCCAGTACTTC. Protein: CSVGGTGQETQYF.

The CDR3 DNA reads as TGTGCCAGCAGCTTAATAGGGGGCGCAGACTATGGCTACACCTTC. Translation gives CASSLIGGADYGYTF. This chain uses TRBV7-9 with TRBJ1-2; TRBD1 aligns across 7 bases. CDR3 size: 15 residues. V lost 2 bases and J lost 3; bases outside the gene matches: 6. The germline CDR1 and CDR2 sequences are SEHNR and FQNEAQ (reference sequence).

The V gene is TRBV6-6, the J gene TRBJ1-6; D might be TRBD1 (6 bases). Deletions cut 5 bases from V and 8 bases from J, with 16 bases between. The CDR3 contains 15 residues. Per the germline V gene, CDR1 is MNHNY and CDR2 is SVGAGI (reference sequence). CDR3 bases: TGTGCCAGCAGTCAAGAAACAGGGCCGCATTCACCCCTCCACTTT. Its translation: CASSQETGPHSPLHF.

V usage is TRBV11-2 and J usage is TRBJ2-7; unclear D gene. Germline CDR1 and CDR2: SGHAT and FQNNGV. V lost 5 bases to trimming and J lost 5 bases, with 10 bases between them. This CDR3 comprises 12 residues. The CDR3: CASSQAVHEQYF. CDR3 DNA: TGTGCCAGCAGCCAGGCTGTCCACGAGCAGTACTTC.

The V call is TRBV4-1, the J call TRBJ1-1; D call uncertain. V lost 1 base and J lost 3, with 9 bases in between. The CDR3 has 14 amino acids. Germline V gene sequence: CDR1 MGHRA, CDR2 YSYEKL. The CDR3 DNA sequence: TGCGCCAGCAGCCAAGTGTTGGGAGACACTGAAGCTTTCTTT. Protein product: CASSQVLGDTEAFF.

The chain recombines TRBV4-1 with TRBJ1-3, with 8 bases lining up with TRBD1. J gave up 10 bases and V 3 bases, and 5 bases lay outside the gene matches. Per the germline V gene, CDR1 is MGHRA and CDR2 is YSYEKL. The CDR3 is 13 residues long. CDR3 sequence (DNA): TGCGCCAGCAGCCAGGACACAGGGGGAACCATATATTTT. Its translation: CASSQDTGGTIYF.

For this clone: Other nucleotide sequences from this sample produce the same CDR3. J is TRBJ1-1 and V is TRBV7-2; TRBD1 aligns across 8 bases. The V gene end was trimmed by 2 bases and the J gene end by 5 bases; junction bases not matched to a gene: 4. This CDR3 has 14 amino acids. Looked up from germline, CDR1 is SGHTA and CDR2 is FQGNSA. CDR3 bases: TGTGCCAGCAGCTTACAGGGGGCGCTTACTGAAGCTTTCTTT. Translating gives CASSLQGALTEAFF. Full variable domain (outside the CDR3, taken from reference TRBV7-2 and TRBJ1-1): GAGVSQSPSNKVTEKGKDVELRCDPISGHTALYWYRQSLGQGLEFLIYFQGNSAPDKSGLPSDRFSAERTGGSVSTLTIQRTQQEDSAVYLCASSLQGALTEAFFGQGTRLTVV.

V gene TRBV18 combines with J gene TRBJ2-1; the match to TRBD1 covers 8 bases. J was trimmed by 9 bases and V by 4 bases; bases with no gene match: 5. Germline assignment: CDR1 KGHSH and CDR2 LQKENI. The CDR3 spans 13 residues. The CDR3 region has the DNA TGTGCCAGCTCACTCGACAGGGGCGGTGAGCAGTTCTTC. Protein: CASSLDRGGEQFF. The full variable domain, in which reference TRBV18 and TRBJ2-1 provide the parts outside the CDR3, is NAGVMQNPRHLVRRRGQEARLRCSPMKGHSHVYWYRQLPEEGLKFMVYLQKENIIDESGMPKERFSAEFPKEGPSILRIQQVVRGDSAAYFCASSLDRGGEQFFGPGTRLTVL.

The chain combines TRBV2 with TRBJ2-5, with D tentatively TRBD2 (6 bases). The germline V gene has CDR1 SNHLY and CDR2 FYNNEI. V was cut by 8 bases and J by 2 bases, with 27 bases left in between. This CDR3 has 18 amino acids. CDR3 region: CASSPWGAEGPIQETQYF. The CDR3 DNA is TGTGCCAGCTCCCCGTGGGGCGCGGAGGGCCCAATTCAAGAGACCCAGTACTTC.

The chain links TRBV21-1 to TRBJ1-1. TRBV21-1 is a pseudogene locus. The CDR3 has 15 amino acids. The DNA for the CDR3 is TGTGCCAGCAGCCCCCCGGGAACGGAGAACACTGAAGCTTTCTTT. Amino acid sequence: CASSPPGTENTEAFF.

The chain carries TRBV27 and TRBJ2-3, with TRBD1 as a possible D gene (6 bases). Trimming removed 4 bases from V and 1 base from J, with 9 bases in between. The CDR3 contains 14 residues. Looked up from germline, CDR1 is MNHEY and CDR2 is SMNVEV (reference sequence). The CDR3 DNA sequence: TGTGCCAGCAGTTCGTGGACAGGCACAGATACGCAGTATTTT. Its protein product is CASSSWTGTDTQYF.

The rearrangement uses TRBV28 and TRBJ2-2; 9 bases agree with TRBD1. Germline V lookup: CDR1 MDHEN, CDR2 SYDVKM. Losses at the gene ends were 10 bases for V and 3 bases for J; bases not matched to a gene: 6. This CDR3 comprises 14 residues. For the CDR3, the DNA is TGTGCCATCGGGACAGGGCAGTACACCGGGGAGCTGTTTTTT. This encodes CAIGTGQYTGELFF.

The chain employs TRBV7-2 and TRBJ1-1; D unclear. V was pared by 6 bases and J by 1 base, with 12 bases between. Germline V gene sequence: CDR1 SGHTA, CDR2 FQGNSA. The length of the CDR3 is 14 residues. The CDR3 DNA is TGTGCCAGCAGTTCAAGAGCGGGGAACACTGAAGCTTTCTTT. This gives the protein CASSSRAGNTEAFF.

J is TRBJ2-7 and V is TRBV4-1, with 8 positions matching TRBD1. Germline values: CDR1 MGHRA, CDR2 YSYEKL. V dropped 5 bases and J dropped 5; count of bases not matched to a gene: 11. This CDR3 has 15 residues. CDR3 DNA sequence: TGCGCCAGCAGCTTCGAGCCGGGACAGGCGGACGAGCAGTACTTC. It encodes CASSFEPGQADEQYF.

V is TRBV5-1 and J is TRBJ2-7, with D tentatively TRBD1 (5 bases). Trimming took 4 bases from V and 7 from J, leaving 15 bases between them. Per germline, CDR1 SGHRS and CDR2 YFSETQ. The CDR3 contains 13 residues. The CDR3 DNA follows: TGCGCCAGCAGCGCCCAGGGTGTAGGGGAGCAGTACTTC. Translating it yields CASSAQGVGEQYF. The whole variable domain, remainder taken from reference TRBV5-1 and TRBJ2-7, is KAGVTQTPRYLIKTRGQQVTLSCSPISGHRSVSWYQQTPGQGLQFLFEYFSETQRNKGNFPGRFSGRQFSNSRSEMNVSTLELGDSALYLCASSAQGVGEQYFGPGTRLTVT.

This clone appeared a single time. In DNA form, the CDR3 reads TGTGCCAGCAGTTTCCCCGGACAGGGCTTGAGGTCCTACGAGCAGTACTTC. It is translated as CASSFPGQGLRSYEQYF. The rearrangement uses TRBV28 and TRBJ2-7, with 8 nucleotides matching TRBD1. Looked up from germline, CDR1 is MDHEN and CDR2 is SYDVKM. V lost 3 bases to trimming and J lost 1 base; unmatched junction nucleotides: 11. The CDR3 sequence is 17 residues long.